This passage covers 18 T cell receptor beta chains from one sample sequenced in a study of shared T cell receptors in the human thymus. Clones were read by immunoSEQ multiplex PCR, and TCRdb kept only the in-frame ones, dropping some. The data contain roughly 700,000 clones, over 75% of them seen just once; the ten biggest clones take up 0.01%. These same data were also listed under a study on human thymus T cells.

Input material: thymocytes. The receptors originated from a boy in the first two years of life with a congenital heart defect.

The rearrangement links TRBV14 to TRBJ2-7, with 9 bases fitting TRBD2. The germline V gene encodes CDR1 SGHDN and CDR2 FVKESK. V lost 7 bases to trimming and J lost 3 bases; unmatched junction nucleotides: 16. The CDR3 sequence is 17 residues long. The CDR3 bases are TGTGCCAGCACCCACGAACCATTAGCGGGAGTCTGCTACGAGCAGTACTTC. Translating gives CASTHEPLAGVCYEQYF.

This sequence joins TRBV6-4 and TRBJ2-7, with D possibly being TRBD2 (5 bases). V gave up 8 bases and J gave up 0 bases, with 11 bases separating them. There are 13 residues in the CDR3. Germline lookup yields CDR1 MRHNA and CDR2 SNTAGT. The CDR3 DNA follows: TGTGCCAGCGCGGGTAGTTGCTCCTACGAGCAGTACTTC. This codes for CASAGSCSYEQYF.

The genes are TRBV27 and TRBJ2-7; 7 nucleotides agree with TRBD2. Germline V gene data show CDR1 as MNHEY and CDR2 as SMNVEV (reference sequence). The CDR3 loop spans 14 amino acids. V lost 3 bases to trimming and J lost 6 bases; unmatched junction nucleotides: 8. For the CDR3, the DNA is TGTGCCAGCAGTTTCTTGTGGGAGGGTGGCGAGCAGTACTTC. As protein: CASSFLWEGGEQYF.

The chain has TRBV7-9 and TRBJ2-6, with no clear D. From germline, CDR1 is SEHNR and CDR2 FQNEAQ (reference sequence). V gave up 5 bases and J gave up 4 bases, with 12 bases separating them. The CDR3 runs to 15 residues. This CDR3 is CASSPEDGGANVLTF. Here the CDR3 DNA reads TGTGCCAGCAGCCCAGAGGATGGCGGGGCCAACGTCCTGACTTTC. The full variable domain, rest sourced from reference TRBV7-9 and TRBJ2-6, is DTGVSQNPRHKITKRGQNVTFRCDPISEHNRLYWYRQTLGQGPEFLTYFQNEAQLEKSRLLSDRFSAERPKGSFSTLEIQRTEQGDSAMYLCASSPEDGGANVLTFGAGSRLTVL.

CDR3 bases: TGTGCCAGCAGCTTACTAGCGGGAGACTCAGATACGCAGTATTTT. Its translation: CASSLLAGDSDTQYF. The V gene is TRBV5-4, the J gene TRBJ2-3, with 11 bases that match TRBD2. The CDR3 sequence is 15 residues long. The germline gives CDR1 SGHNT, CDR2 YYREEE (reference sequence). After removal of 2 bases from V and 4 bases from J, the junction contained 3 bases not matched to a gene. Combining the CDR3 with reference TRBV5-4 and TRBJ2-3 gives the whole variable domain ETGVTQSPTHLIKTRGQQVTLRCSSQSGHNTVSWYQQALGQGPQFIFQYYREEENGRGNFPPRFSGLQFPNYSSELNVNALELDDSALYLCASSLLAGDSDTQYFGPGTRLTVL.

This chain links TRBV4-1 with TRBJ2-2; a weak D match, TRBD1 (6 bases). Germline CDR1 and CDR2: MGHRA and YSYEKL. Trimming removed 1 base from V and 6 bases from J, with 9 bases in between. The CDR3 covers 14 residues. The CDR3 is CASSQAGVAGELFF. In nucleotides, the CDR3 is TGCGCCAGCAGCCAAGCAGGGGTCGCCGGGGAGCTGTTTTTT.

Here the CDR3 DNA reads TGTGCCAGCAGCCGTGAATGGCAGGGCTATGGCTACACCTTC. Translated: CASSREWQGYGYTF. This chain uses TRBV7-8 with TRBJ1-2; tentatively, D is TRBD1 (5 bases). V was shortened by 5 bases and J by 4 bases, with 14 bases between the two germline ends. The CDR3 has 14 residues. In germline, CDR1 is SGHVS, CDR2 FQNEAQ.

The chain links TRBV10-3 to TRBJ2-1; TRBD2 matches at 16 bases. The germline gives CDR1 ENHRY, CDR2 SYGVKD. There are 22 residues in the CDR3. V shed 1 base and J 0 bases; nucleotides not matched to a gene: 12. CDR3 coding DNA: TGTGCCATCAGTGAGTTCGGGACTAGCGGGAGGGCCAGTCTGGGCTCCTACAATGAGCAGTTCTTC. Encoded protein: CAISEFGTSGRASLGSYNEQFF.

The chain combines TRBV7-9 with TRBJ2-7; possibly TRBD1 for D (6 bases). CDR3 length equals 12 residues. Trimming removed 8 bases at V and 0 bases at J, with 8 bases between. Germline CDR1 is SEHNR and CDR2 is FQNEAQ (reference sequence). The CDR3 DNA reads TGTGCCAGCGGACAGTACTCCTACGAGCAGTACTTC. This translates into CASGQYSYEQYF. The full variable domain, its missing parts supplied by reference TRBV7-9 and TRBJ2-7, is DTGVSQNPRHKITKRGQNVTFRCDPISEHNRLYWYRQTLGQGPEFLTYFQNEAQLEKSRLLSDRFSAERPKGSFSTLEIQRTEQGDSAMYLCASGQYSYEQYFGPGTRLTVT.

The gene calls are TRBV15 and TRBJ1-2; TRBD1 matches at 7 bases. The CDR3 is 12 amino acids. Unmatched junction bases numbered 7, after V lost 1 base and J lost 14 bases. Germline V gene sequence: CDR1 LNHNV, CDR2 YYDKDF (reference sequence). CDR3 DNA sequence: TGTGCCACCAGCAGAGGGAAGGGGGCTGGAACCTTC. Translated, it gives CATSRGKGAGTF.

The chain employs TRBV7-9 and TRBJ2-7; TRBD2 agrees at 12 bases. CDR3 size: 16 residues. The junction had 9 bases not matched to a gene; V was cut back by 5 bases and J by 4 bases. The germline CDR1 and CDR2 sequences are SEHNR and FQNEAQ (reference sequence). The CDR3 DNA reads TGTGCCAGCAGCGGACGACTAGCGGGAGAGGGTTACGAGCAGTACTTC. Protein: CASSGRLAGEGYEQYF.

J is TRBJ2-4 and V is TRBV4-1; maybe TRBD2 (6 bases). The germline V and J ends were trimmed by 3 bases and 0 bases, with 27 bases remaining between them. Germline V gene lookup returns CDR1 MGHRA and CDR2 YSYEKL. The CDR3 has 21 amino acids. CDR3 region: CASSQASPRGIPTLAKNIQYF. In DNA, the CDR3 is TGCGCCAGCAGCCAGGCCTCCCCACGGGGGATCCCCACCCTAGCCAAAAACATTCAGTACTTC.

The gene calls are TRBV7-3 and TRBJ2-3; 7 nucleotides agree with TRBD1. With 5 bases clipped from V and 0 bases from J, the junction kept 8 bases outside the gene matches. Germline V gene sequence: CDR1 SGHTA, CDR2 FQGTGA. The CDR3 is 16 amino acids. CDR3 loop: CASSPTGQESTDTQYF. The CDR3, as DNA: TGTGCCAGCAGCCCTACCGGACAGGAAAGCACAGATACGCAGTATTTT.

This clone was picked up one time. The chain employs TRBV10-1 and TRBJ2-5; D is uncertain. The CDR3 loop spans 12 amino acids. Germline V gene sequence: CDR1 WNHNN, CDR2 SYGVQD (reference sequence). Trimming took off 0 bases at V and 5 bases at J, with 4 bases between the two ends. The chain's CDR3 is CASSESEETQYF. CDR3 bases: TGCGCCAGCAGTGAGTCGGAGGAGACCCAGTACTTC.

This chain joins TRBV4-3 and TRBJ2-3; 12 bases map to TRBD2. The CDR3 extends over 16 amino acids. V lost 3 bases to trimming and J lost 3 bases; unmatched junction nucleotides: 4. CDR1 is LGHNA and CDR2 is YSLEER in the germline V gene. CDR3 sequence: CASSQTSGGITDTQYF. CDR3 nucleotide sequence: TGCGCCAGCAGCCAGACTAGCGGGGGAATAACAGATACGCAGTATTTT.

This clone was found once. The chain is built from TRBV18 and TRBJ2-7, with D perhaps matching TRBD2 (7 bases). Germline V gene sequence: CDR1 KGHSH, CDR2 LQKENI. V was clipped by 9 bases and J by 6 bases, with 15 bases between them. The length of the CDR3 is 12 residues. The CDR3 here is CARQGRGSEQYF. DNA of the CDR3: TGTGCCAGACAAGGGAGGGGGAGCGAGCAGTACTTC.

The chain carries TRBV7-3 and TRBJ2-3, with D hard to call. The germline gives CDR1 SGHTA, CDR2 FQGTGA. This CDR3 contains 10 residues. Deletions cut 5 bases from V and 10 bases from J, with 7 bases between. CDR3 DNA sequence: TGTGCCAGCAGCCTCTCTTCGCAGTATTTT. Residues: CASSLSSQYF.

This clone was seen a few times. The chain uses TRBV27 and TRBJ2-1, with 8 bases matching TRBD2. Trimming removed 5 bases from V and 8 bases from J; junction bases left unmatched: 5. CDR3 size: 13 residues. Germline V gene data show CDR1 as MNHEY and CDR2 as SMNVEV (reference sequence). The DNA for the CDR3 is TGTGCCAGCAGTGGACTAGCTTTTGATGAGCAGTTCTTC. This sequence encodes CASSGLAFDEQFF.